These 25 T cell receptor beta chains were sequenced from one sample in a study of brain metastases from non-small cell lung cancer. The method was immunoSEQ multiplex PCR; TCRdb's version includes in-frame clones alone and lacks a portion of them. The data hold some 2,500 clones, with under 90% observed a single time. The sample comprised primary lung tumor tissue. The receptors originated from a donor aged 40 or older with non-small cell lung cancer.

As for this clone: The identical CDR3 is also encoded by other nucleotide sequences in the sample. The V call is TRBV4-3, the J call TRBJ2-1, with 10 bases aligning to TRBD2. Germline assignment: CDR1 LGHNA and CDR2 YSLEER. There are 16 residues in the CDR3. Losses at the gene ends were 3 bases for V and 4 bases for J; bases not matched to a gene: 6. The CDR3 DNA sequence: TGCGCCAGCAGCCATCAGACTAGCGGGTCATACAATGAGCAGTTCTTC. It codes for CASSHQTSGSYNEQFF.

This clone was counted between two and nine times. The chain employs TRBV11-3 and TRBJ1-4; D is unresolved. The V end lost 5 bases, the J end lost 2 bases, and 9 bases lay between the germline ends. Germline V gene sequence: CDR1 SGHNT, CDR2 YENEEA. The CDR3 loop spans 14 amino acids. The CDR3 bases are TGTGCCAGCAGCCTCGGGCCGACTAATGAAAAACTGTTTTTT. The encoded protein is CASSLGPTNEKLFF.

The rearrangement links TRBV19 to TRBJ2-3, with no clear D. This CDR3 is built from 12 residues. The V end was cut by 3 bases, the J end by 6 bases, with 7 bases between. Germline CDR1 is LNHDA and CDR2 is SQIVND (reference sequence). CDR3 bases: TGTGCCAGTAGTATTCCGATGGATACGCAGTATTTT. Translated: CASSIPMDTQYF.

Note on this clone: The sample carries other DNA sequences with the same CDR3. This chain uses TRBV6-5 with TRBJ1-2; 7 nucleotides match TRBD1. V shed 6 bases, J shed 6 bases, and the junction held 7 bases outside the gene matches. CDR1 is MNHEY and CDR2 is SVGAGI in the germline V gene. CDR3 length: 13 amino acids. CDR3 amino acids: CASSRGTADGYTF. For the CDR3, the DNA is TGTGCCAGCAGCCGTGGGACAGCTGATGGCTACACCTTC.

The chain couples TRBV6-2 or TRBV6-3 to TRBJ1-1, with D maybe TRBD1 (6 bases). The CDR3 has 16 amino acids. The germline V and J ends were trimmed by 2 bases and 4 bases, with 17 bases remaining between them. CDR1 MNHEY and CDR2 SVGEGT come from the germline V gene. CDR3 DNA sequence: TGTGCCAGCAGTTACCACCCCACAGGGCCGCGCACTGAAGCTTTCTTT. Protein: CASSYHPTGPRTEAFF.

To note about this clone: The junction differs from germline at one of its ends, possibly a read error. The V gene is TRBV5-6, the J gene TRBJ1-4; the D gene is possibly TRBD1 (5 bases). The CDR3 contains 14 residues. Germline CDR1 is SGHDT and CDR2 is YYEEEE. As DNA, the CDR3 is TGTGTCAGCAGCTTGTTCGGGGCTGGCGAAAAACTGTTTTTT. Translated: CVSSLFGAGEKLFF.

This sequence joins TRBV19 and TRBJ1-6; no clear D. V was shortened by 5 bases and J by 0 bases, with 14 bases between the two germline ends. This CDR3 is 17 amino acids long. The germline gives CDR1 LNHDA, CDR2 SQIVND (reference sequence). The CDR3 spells CASSLRTISSYNSPLHF. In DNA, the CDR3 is TGTGCCAGTAGTCTCCGGACCATAAGCTCCTATAATTCACCCCTCCACTTT.

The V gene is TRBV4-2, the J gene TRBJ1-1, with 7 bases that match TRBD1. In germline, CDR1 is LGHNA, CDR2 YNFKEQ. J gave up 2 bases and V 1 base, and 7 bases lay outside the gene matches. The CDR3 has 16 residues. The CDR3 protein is CASSQVPRDRNTEAFF. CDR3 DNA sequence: TGTGCCAGCAGCCAAGTTCCCCGGGACAGAAACACTGAAGCTTTCTTT.

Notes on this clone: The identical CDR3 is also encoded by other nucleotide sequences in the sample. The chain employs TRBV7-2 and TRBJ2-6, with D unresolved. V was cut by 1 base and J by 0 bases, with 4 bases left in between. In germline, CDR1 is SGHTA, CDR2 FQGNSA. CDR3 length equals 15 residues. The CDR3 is CASSLVSSGANVLTF. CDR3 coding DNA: TGTGCCAGCAGCTTAGTCAGCTCTGGGGCCAACGTCCTGACTTTC. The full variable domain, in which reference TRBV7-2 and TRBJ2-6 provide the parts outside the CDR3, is GAGVSQSPSNKVTEKGKDVELRCDPISGHTALYWYRQSLGQGLEFLIYFQGNSAPDKSGLPSDRFSAERTGGSVSTLTIQRTQQEDSAVYLCASSLVSSGANVLTFGAGSRLTVL.

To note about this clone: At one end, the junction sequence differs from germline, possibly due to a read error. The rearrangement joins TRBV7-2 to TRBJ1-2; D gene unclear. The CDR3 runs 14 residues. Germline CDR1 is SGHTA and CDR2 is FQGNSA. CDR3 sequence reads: CASNLNGDFYGYTF. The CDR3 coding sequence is TGTGCCAGCAACTTAAACGGGGATTTCTATGGCTACACCTTC.

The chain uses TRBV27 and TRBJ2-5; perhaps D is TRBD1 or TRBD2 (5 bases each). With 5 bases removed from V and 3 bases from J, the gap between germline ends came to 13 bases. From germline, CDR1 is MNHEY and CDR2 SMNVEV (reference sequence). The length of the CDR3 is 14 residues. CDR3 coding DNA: TGTGCCAGCAGTCCTTTAATGGGGGAAGAGACCCAGTACTTC. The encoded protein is CASSPLMGEETQYF.

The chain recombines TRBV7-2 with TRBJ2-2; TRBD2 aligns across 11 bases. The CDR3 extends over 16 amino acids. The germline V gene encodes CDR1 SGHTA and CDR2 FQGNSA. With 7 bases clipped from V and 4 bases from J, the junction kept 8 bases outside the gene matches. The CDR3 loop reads CASNLLAGGRTGELFF. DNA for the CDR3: TGTGCCAGCAACCTGTTAGCGGGGGGGCGCACCGGGGAGCTGTTTTTT.

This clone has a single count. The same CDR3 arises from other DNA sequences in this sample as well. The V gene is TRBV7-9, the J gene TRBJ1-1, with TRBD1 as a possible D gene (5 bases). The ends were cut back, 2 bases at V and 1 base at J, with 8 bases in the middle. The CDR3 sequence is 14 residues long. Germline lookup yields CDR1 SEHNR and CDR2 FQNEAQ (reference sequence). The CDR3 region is CASSLPGKNTEAFF. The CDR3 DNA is TGTGCCAGCAGCTTACCAGGGAAGAACACTGAAGCTTTCTTT.

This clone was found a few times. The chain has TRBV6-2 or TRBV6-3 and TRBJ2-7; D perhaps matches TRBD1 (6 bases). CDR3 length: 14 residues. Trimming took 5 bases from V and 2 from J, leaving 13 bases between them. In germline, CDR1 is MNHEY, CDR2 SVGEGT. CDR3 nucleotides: TGTGCCAGCAGTACGGACAGTCGTCCCTACGAGCAGTACTTC. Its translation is CASSTDSRPYEQYF.

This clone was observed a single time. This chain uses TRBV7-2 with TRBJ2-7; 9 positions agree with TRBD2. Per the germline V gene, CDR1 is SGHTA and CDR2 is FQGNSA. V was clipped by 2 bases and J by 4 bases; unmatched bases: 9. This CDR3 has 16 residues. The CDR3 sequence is CASSLQSSSGKYEQYF. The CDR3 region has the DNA TGTGCCAGCAGCTTACAAAGTTCTAGCGGGAAATACGAGCAGTACTTC.

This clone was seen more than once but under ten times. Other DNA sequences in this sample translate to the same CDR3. This chain's CDR3 is CASSQEGGGYGYTF. In nucleotides, the CDR3 is TGCGCCAGCAGCCAAGAAGGGGGGGGCTATGGCTACACCTTC. The V and J genes are TRBV4-3 and TRBJ1-2; maybe TRBD1 (6 bases). CDR3 length: 14 residues. Trimming cost V 0 bases and J 4 bases, with 9 bases left between them. Germline lookup yields CDR1 LGHNA and CDR2 YSLEER.

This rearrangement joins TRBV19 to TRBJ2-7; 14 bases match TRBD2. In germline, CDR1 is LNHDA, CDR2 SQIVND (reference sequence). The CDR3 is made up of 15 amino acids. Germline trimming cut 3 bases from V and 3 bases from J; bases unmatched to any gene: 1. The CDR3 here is CASSMGTSGGYEQYF. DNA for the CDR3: TGTGCCAGTAGTATGGGGACTAGCGGGGGCTACGAGCAGTACTTC.

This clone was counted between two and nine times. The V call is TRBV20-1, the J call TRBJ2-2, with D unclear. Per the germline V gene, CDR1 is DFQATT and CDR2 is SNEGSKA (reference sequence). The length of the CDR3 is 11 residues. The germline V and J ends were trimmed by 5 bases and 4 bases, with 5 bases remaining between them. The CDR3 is CSAPFTGELFF. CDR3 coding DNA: TGCAGTGCTCCATTCACCGGGGAGCTGTTTTTT.

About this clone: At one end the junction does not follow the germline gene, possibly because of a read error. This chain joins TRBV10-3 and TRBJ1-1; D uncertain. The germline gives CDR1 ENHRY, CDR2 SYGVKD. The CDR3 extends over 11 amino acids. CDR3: CAISENTEAFF. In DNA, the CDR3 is TGTGCTATCAGTGAGAACACTGAAGCTTTCTTT.

CDR3 nucleotides: TGTGCCAGCAGTGAAAGGGCCCCAGGGTGGAACACCATATATTTT. Its protein is CASSERAPGWNTIYF. The chain employs TRBV2 and TRBJ2-2; the D gene is possibly TRBD1 (5 bases). The J call is in doubt because the DNA end fits TRBJ1-3 better. The CDR3 consists of 15 residues. Germline V gene lookup returns CDR1 SNHLY and CDR2 FYNNEI.

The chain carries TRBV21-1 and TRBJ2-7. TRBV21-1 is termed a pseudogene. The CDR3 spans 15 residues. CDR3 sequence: CASSKGGGQPYEQYV. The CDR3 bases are TGTGCCAGCAGCAAAGGTGGGGGGCAGCCCTACGAGCAGTACGTC.

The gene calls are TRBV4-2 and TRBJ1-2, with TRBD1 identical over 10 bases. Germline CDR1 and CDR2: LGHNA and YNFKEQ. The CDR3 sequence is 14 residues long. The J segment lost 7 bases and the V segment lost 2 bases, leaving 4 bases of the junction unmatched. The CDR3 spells CASSQRQGAAGYTF. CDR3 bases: TGTGCCAGCAGCCAACGACAGGGGGCCGCTGGCTACACCTTC.

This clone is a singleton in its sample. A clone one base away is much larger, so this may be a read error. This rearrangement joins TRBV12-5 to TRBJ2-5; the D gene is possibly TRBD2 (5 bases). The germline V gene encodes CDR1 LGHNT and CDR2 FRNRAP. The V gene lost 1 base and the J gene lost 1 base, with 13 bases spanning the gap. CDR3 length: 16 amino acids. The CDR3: CASGLEAEYFQETQYF. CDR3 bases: TGTGCTAGTGGTTTGGAAGCGGAGTACTTCCAAGAGACCCAGTACTTC. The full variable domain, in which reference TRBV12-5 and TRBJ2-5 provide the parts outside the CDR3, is DARVTQTPRHKVTEMGQEVTMRCQPILGHNTVFWYRQTMMQGLELLAYFRNRAPLDDSGMPKDRFSAEMPDATLATLKIQPSEPRDSAVYFCASGLEAEYFQETQYFGPGTRLLVL.

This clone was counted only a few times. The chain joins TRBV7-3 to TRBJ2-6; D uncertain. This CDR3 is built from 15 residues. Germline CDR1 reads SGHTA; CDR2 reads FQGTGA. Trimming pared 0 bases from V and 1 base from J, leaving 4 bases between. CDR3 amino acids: CASSLTPSGANVLTF. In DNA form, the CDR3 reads TGTGCCAGCAGCTTAACGCCGTCTGGGGCCAACGTCCTGACTTTC.

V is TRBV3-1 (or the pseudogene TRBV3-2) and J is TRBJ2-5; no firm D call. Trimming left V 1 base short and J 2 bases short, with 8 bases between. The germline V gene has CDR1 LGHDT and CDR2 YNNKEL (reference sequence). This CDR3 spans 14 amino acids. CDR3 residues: CASSQASKQETQYF. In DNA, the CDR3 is TGTGCCAGCAGCCAAGCGTCAAAGCAAGAGACCCAGTACTTC.